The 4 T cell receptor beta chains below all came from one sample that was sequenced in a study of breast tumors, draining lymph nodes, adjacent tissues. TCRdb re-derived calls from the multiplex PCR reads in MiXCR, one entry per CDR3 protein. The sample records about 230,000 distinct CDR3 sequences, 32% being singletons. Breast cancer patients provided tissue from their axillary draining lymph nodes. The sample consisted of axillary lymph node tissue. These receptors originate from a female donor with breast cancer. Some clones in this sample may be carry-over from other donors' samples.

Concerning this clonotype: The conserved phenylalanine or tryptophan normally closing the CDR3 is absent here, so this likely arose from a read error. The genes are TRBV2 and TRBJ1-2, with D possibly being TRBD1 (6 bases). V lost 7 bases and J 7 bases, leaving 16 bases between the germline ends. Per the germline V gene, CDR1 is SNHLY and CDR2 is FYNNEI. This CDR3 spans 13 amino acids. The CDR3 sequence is CASTSQGGCGYTL. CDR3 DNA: TGTGCCAGCACCTCACAGGGAGGCTGTGGCTACACCCTC.

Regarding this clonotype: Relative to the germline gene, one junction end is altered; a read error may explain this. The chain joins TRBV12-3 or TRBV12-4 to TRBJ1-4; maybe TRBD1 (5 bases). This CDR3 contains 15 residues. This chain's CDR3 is CASTPGGSTNEKLFF. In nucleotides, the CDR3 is TGCGCCAGCACTCCCGGGGGGTCAACTAATGAAAAACTGTTTTTT.

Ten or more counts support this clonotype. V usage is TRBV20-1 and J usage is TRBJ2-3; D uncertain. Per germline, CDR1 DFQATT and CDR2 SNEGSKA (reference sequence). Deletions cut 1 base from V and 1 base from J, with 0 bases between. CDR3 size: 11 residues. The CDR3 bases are TGCAGTGCTAGAGGCACAGATACGCAGTATTTT. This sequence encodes CSARGTDTQYF.

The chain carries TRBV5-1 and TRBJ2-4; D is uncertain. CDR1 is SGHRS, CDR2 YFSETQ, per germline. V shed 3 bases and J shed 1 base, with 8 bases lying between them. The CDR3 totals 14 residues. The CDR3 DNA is TGCGCCAGCAGCTCGTGGCAGGCCAAAAACATTCAGTACTTC. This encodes CASSSWQAKNIQYF. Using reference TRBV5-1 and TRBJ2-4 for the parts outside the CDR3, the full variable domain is KAGVTQTPRYLIKTRGQQVTLSCSPISGHRSVSWYQQTPGQGLQFLFEYFSETQRNKGNFPGRFSGRQFSNSRSEMNVSTLELGDSALYLCASSSWQAKNIQYFGAGTRLSVL.